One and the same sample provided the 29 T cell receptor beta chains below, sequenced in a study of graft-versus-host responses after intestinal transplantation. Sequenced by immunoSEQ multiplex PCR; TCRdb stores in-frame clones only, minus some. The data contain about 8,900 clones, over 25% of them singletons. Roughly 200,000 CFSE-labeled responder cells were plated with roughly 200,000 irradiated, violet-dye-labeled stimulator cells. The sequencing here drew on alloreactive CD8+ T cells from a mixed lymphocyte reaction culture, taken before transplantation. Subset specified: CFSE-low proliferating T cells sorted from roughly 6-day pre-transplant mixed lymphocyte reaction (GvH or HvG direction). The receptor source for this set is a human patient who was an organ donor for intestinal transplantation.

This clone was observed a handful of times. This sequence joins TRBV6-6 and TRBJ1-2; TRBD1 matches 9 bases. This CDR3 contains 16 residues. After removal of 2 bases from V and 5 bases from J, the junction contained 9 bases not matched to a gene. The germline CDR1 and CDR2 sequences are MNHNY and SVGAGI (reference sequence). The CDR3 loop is CASSYGTTGTGYGYTF. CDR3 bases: TGTGCCAGCAGTTACGGAACAACCGGGACAGGGTATGGCTACACCTTC.

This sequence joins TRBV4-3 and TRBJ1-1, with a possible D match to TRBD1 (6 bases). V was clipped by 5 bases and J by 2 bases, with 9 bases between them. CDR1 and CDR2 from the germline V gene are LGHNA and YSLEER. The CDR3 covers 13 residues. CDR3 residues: CASSLTGNTEAFF. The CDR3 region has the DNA TGCGCCAGCAGCTTGACAGGAAACACTGAAGCTTTCTTT.

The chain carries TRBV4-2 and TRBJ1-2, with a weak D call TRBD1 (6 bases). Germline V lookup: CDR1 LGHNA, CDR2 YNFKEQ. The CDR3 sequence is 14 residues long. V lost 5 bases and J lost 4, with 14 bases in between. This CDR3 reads CASSTSGAPYGYTF. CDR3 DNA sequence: TGTGCCAGCAGCACCTCGGGGGCGCCCTATGGCTACACCTTC.

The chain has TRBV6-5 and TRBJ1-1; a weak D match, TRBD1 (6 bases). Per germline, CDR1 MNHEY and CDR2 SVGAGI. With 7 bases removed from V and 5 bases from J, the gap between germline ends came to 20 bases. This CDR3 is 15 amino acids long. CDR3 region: CASNKRRGPWTEAFF. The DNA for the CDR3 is TGTGCCAGCAACAAACGCAGGGGACCATGGACTGAAGCTTTCTTT.

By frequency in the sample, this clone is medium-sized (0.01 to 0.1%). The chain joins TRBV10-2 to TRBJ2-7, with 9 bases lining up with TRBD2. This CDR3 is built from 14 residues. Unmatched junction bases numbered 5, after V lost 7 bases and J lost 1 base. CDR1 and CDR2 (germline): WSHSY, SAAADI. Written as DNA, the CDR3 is TGCGCCAGCAATGGCGGGGGGGGTTCCTACGAGCAGTACTTC. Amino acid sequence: CASNGGGGSYEQYF.

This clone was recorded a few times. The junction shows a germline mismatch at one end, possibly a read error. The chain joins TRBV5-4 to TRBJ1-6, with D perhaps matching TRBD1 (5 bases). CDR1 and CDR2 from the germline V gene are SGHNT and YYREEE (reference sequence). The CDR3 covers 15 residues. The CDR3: CASSQDQGYNSPLHF. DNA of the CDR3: TGCGCCAGCAGCCAAGATCAGGGTTATAATTCACCCCTCCACTTT.

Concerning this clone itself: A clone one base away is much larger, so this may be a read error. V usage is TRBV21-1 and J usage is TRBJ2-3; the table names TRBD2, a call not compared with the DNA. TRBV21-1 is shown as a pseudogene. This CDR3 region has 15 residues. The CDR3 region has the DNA TGTGCCAGCCCGAGGGCTTCAGCTTGCACAGATACGCAGTATTTT. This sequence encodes CASPRASACTDTQYF.

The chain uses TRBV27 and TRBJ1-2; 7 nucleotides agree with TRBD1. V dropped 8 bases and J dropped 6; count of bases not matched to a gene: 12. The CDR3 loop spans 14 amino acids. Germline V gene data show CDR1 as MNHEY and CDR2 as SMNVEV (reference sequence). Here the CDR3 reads CASRFVGGGNGYTF. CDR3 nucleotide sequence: TGTGCCAGCCGCTTTGTGGGAGGGGGCAATGGCTACACCTTC.

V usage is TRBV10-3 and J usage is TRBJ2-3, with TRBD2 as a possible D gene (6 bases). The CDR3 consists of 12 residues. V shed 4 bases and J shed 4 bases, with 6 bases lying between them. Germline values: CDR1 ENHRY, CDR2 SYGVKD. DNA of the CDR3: TGTGCCATCAGTGGACTAGCAGATACGCAGTATTTT. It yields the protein CAISGLADTQYF.

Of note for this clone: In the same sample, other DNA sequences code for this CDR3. CDR3 sequence: CASSYTNTGELFF. For the CDR3, the DNA is TGTGCCAGCAGTTACACTAACACCGGGGAGCTGTTTTTT. This rearrangement joins TRBV6-5 to TRBJ2-2, with unresolved D. CDR3 length: 13 amino acids. The germline V and J ends were trimmed by 2 bases and 2 bases, with 3 bases remaining between them. Germline assignment: CDR1 MNHEY and CDR2 SVGAGI.

In DNA, the CDR3 is TGTGCCAGCAGCTGGCCGGGAAGCTCCTACGAGCAGTACTTC. It specifies CASSWPGSSYEQYF. V usage is TRBV11-2 and J usage is TRBJ2-7, with D perhaps TRBD2 (5 bases). Germline CDR1 and CDR2: SGHAT and FQNNGV. V lost 4 bases and J 0 bases, leaving 10 bases between the germline ends. This CDR3 is 14 amino acids long. The whole variable domain, filled in from reference TRBV11-2 and TRBJ2-7, reads EAGVAQSPRYKIIEKRQSVAFWCNPISGHATLYWYQQILGQGPKLLIQFQNNGVVDDSQLPKDRFSAERLKGVDSTLKIQPAKLEDSAVYLCASSWPGSSYEQYFGPGTRLTVT.

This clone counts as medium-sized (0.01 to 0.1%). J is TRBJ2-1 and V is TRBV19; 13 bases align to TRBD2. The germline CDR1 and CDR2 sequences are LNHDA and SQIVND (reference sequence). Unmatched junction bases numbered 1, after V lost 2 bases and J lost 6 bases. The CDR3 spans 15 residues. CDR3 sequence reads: CASSITSGRANEQFF. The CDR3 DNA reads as TGTGCCAGTAGTATAACTAGCGGGAGGGCCAATGAGCAGTTCTTC.

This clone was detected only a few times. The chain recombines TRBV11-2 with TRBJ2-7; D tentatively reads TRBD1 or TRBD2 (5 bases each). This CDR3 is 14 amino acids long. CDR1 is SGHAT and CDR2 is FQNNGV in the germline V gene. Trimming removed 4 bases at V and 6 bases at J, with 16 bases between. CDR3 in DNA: TGTGCCAGCAGCTGGACTGGTGAGGGGTCCGAGCAGTACTTC. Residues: CASSWTGEGSEQYF. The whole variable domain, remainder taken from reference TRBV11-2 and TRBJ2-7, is EAGVAQSPRYKIIEKRQSVAFWCNPISGHATLYWYQQILGQGPKLLIQFQNNGVVDDSQLPKDRFSAERLKGVDSTLKIQPAKLEDSAVYLCASSWTGEGSEQYFGPGTRLTVT.

CDR3 sequence reads: CASSLVGRTDEKLFF. CDR3 DNA sequence: TGTGCCAGCAGCTTGGTCGGCAGGACCGATGAAAAACTGTTTTTT. This chain uses TRBV5-5 with TRBJ1-4; no clear D gene. Germline V gene data show CDR1 as SGHKS and CDR2 as YYEKEE (reference sequence). The CDR3 covers 15 residues. V lost 0 bases and J 6 bases, leaving 12 bases between the germline ends.

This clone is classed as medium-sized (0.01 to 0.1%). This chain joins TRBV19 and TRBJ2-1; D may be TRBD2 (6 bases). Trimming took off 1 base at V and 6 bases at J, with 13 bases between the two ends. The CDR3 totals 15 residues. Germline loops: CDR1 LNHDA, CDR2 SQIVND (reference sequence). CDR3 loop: CASSIASWRGNEQFF. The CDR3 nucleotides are TGTGCCAGTAGTATAGCCAGTTGGCGGGGCAATGAGCAGTTCTTC.

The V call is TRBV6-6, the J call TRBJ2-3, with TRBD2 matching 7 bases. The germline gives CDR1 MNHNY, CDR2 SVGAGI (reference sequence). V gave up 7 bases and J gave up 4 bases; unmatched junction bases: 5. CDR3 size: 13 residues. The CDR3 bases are TGTGCCAGCACGGCGGGGGTAGCAGATACGCAGTATTTT. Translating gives CASTAGVADTQYF.

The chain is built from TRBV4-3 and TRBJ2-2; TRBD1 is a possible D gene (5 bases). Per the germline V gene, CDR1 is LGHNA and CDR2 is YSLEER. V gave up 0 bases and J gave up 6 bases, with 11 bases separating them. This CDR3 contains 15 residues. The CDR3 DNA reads TGCGCCAGCAGCCAAGACCGGACATACCCCGGGGAGCTGTTTTTT. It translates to CASSQDRTYPGELFF.

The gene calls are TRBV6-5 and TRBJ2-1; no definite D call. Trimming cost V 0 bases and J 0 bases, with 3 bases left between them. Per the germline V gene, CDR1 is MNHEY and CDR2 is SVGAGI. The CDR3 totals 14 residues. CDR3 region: CASSYSSSYNEQFF. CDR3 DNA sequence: TGTGCCAGCAGTTACTCCAGCTCCTACAATGAGCAGTTCTTC.

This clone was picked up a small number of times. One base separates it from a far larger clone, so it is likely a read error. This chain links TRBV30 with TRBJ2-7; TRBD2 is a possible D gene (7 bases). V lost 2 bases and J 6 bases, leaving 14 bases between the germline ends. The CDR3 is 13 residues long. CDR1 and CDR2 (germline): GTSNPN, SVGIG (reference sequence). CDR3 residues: CAWSFGAGAEQYF. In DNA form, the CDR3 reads TGTGCCTGGAGTTTTGGGGCGGGGGCCGAGCAGTACTTC.

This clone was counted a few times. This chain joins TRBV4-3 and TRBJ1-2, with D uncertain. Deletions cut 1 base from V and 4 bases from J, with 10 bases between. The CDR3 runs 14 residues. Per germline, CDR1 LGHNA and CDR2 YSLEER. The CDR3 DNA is TGCGCCAGCAGCCAAGTTGGGCAGAGCTATGGCTACACCTTC. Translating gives CASSQVGQSYGYTF.

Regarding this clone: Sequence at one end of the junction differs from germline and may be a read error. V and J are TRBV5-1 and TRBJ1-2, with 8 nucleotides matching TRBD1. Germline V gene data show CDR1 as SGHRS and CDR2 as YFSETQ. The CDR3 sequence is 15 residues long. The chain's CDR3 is CASSLYRDRFYGYTF. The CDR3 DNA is TGTGCCAGCAGCTTGTACCGGGACAGGTTCTATGGCTACACCTTC.

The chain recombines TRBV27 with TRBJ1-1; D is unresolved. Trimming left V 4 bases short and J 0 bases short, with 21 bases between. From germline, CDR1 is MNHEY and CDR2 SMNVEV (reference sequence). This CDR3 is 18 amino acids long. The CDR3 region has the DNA TGTGCCAGCAGTTCAATAAAGGACGGCCCTATTTTGAACACTGAAGCTTTCTTT. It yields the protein CASSSIKDGPILNTEAFF.

CDR3 amino acids: CASSSGTSGSYNEQFF. As DNA, the CDR3 is TGTGCCAGCAGCTCCGGGACTAGTGGCTCCTACAATGAGCAGTTCTTC. The V and J genes are TRBV7-2 and TRBJ2-1; TRBD2 aligns across 8 bases. The CDR3 is 16 residues long. Germline loops: CDR1 SGHTA, CDR2 FQGNSA. The V segment lost 4 bases and the J segment 0 bases; nucleotides outside the gene matches: 5.

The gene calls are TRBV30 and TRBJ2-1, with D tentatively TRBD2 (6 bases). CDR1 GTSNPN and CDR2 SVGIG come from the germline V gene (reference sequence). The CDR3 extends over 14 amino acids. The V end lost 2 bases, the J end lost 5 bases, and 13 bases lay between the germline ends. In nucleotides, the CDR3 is TGTGCCTGGAGTTCGGGAGTAGGACACAATGAGCAGTTCTTC. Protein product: CAWSSGVGHNEQFF.

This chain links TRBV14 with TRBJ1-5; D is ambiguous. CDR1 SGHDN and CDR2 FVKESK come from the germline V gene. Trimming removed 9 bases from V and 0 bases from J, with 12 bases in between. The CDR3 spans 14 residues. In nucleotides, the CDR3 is TGTGCCAGGTCGGAGTTCTATAGCAATCAGCCCCAGCATTTT. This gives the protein CARSEFYSNQPQHF.

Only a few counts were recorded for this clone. The CDR3 here is CASSLSRDRSYGYTF. Written as DNA, the CDR3 is TGTGCCAGCAGTTTATCCCGGGACAGGTCCTATGGCTACACCTTC. The rearrangement uses TRBV6-5 and TRBJ1-2; 8 nucleotides align to TRBD1. Germline CDR1 reads MNHEY; CDR2 reads SVGAGI. The CDR3 has 15 residues. The trim removed 4 bases at V and 4 bases at J, leaving 8 bases unmatched.

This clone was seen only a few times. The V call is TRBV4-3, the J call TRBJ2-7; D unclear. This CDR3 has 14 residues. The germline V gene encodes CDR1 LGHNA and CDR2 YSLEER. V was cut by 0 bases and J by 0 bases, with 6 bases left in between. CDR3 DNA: TGCGCCAGCAGCCAAGACCCGCTCTCCTACGAGCAGTACTTC. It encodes CASSQDPLSYEQYF.

This CDR3 reads CASRGTLAHHSDNEQFF. CDR3 in DNA: TGTGCCAGCAGAGGGACCTTAGCACACCATTCCGACAATGAGCAGTTCTTC. The V call is TRBV21-1, the J call TRBJ2-1. TRBV21-1 is recorded as a pseudogene. The CDR3 spans 17 residues.

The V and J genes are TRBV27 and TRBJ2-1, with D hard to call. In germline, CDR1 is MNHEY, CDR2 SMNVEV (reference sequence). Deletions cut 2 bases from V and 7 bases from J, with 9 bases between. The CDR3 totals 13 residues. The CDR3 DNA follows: TGTGCCAGCAGTTTAGGCCTCAGTAATGAGCAGTTCTTC. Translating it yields CASSLGLSNEQFF.